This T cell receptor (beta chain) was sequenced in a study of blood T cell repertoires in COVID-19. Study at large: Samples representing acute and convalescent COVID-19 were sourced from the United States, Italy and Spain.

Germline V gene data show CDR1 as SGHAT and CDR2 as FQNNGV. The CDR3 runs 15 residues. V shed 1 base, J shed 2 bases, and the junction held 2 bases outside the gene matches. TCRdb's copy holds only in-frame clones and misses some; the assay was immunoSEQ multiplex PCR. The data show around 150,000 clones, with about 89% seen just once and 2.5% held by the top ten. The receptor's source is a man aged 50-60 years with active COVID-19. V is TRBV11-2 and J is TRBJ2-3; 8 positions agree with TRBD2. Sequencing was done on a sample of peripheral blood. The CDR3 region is CASSLAGGHTDTQYF. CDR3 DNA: TGTGCCAGCAGCTTAGCGGGGGGGCACACAGATACGCAGTATTTT. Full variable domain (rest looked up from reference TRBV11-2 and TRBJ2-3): EAGVAQSPRYKIIEKRQSVAFWCNPISGHATLYWYQQILGQGPKLLIQFQNNGVVDDSQLPKDRFSAERLKGVDSTLKIQPAKLEDSAVYLCASSLAGGHTDTQYFGPGTRLTVL.